The T cell receptor (beta chain) described here comes from a study of cytomegalovirus exposure and HLA in healthy donors. This clone was observed a handful of times. Its antigen is not known. The donors were members of the roughly 130-subject validation cohort (separate from the roughly 680-subject first cohort). Using immunoSEQ multiplex PCR, the repertoire was profiled, and TCRdb retains in-frame clones only, with some absent. Of some 98,000 clones listed, over 75% are singletons. Findings of the study overall: In vitro experiments confirmed that a few CMV-associated chains were specific for CMV antigens. Cytomegalovirus association was assigned to about 150 TCR beta chains. Clusters of TCRs from the first cohort tended to co-occur in the roughly 120 validation repertoires (as a later analysis found).

Trimming cost V 0 bases and J 2 bases, with 6 bases left between them. The CDR3 consists of 14 residues. The germline V gene has CDR1 SGDLS and CDR2 YYNGEE. The chain is built from TRBV9 and TRBJ1-3, with D uncertain. This receptor was obtained from a man younger than 35 in good health and CMV-seropositive. Specimen: PBMCs. The CDR3 DNA reads TGTGCCAGCAGCGTAGGGAGCACTGGAAACACCATATATTTT. This encodes CASSVGSTGNTIYF.